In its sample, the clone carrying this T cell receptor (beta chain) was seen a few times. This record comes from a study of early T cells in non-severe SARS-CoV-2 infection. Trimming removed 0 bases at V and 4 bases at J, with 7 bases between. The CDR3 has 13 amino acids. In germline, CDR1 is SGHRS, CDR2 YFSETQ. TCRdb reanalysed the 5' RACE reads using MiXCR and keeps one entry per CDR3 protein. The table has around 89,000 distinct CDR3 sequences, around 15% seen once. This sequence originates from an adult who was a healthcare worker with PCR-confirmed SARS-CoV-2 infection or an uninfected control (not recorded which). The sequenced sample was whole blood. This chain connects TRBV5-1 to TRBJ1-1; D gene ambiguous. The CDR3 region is CASSLAVGTEAFF. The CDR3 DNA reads TGCGCCAGCAGCTTGGCCGTTGGCACTGAAGCTTTCTTT.